These 7 T cell receptor beta chains originate from one sample sequenced in a study of cytomegalovirus exposure and HLA in healthy donors. The PCR contained 60 Vbeta and 13 Jbeta primers. Produced via immunoSEQ multiplex PCR; TCRdb's table is partial and in-frame only. The table includes roughly 170,000 clones, under 85% detected once. The sequencing input was PBMCs. The receptors were sampled from a woman in her twenties or thirties in good health and CMV-seronegative.

The chain joins TRBV4-1 to TRBJ2-3, with TRBD2 identical over 10 bases. The CDR3 length is 15 residues. V gave up 4 bases and J gave up 5 bases; unmatched junction bases: 6. Germline lookup yields CDR1 MGHRA and CDR2 YSYEKL. This CDR3 reads CASSPAGGLVDTQYF. In nucleotides, the CDR3 is TGCGCCAGCAGCCCAGCGGGGGGGCTGGTAGATACGCAGTATTTT.

The CDR3 nucleotides are TGTGCCAGCAGCTCGGGGGGCTTCTACACCGGGGAGCTGTTTTTT. It yields the protein CASSSGGFYTGELFF. The V and J genes are TRBV5-4 and TRBJ2-2, with TRBD2 as a possible D gene (7 bases). Germline CDR1 SGHNT, CDR2 YYREEE (reference sequence). Trimming cost V 3 bases and J 3 bases, with 12 bases left between them. This CDR3 has 15 amino acids.

This chain uses TRBV5-8 with TRBJ1-4; a possible D gene is TRBD1 (6 bases). The CDR3 totals 14 residues. The ends were cut back, 4 bases at V and 8 bases at J, with 15 bases in the middle. CDR1 and CDR2 (germline): SGHTS, YDEGEE. The CDR3: CASSLDRTEEKLFF. CDR3 nucleotides: TGTGCCAGCAGCCTCGACAGGACCGAGGAAAAACTGTTTTTT.

The chain couples TRBV15 to TRBJ1-2, with D tentatively TRBD1 (6 bases). The CDR3 spans 15 residues. Trimming removed 2 bases at V and 5 bases at J, with 15 bases between. Germline V gene data show CDR1 as LNHNV and CDR2 as YYDKDF (reference sequence). CDR3 coding DNA: TGTGCCACCAGCAGAAGGGTACAGGGAACATATGGCTACACCTTC. Its protein product is CATSRRVQGTYGYTF.

The rearrangement joins TRBV29-1 to TRBJ2-5, with 7 bases that match TRBD2. Germline-derived CDR1 and CDR2 are SQVTM and ANQGSEA. Losses at the gene ends were 1 base for V and 2 bases for J; bases not matched to a gene: 7. This CDR3 has 15 residues. The CDR3 nucleotides are TGCAGCGTTGAAGGTTGGCTAGCGGAACAAGAGACCCAGTACTTC. As protein: CSVEGWLAEQETQYF.

This chain links TRBV19 with TRBJ1-3; D remains ambiguous. This CDR3 is built from 16 residues. CDR1 LNHDA and CDR2 SQIVND come from the germline V gene (reference sequence). Between the trimmed V and J ends, which lost 2 bases and 2 bases, there was a span of 13 bases. The CDR3 loop reads CASSISAAETGNTIYF. The CDR3 nucleotides are TGTGCCAGTAGTATATCCGCCGCTGAGACTGGAAACACCATATATTTT.

This CDR3 is CSLDHYNEQFF. The CDR3 DNA sequence: TGCAGTCTAGACCACTACAATGAGCAGTTCTTC. This sequence joins TRBV20-1 and TRBJ2-1; the D is unclear. Germline V gives CDR1 DFQATT, CDR2 SNEGSKA (reference sequence). The CDR3 loop spans 11 amino acids. Trimming stripped 8 bases from V and 3 bases from J, with 8 bases between.